The TCR beta chain described here comes from a study of quantifying T cell responses using KT2 cells. Looking at the study overall: cDNA was made from DNase-treated RNA using alpha and beta constant primers. A predetermined fluorescence threshold ended the second PCR, run as a qPCR.

This clonotype was detected only a few times. There are 15 residues in the CDR3. The V gene's germline CDR1 is DFQATT and CDR2 SNEGSKA (reference sequence). V lost 3 bases, J lost 2 bases, and 5 bases stayed unmatched. Each cDNA got a UMI-containing oligo ligated at its 3' end. The first PCR ran roughly 4 cycles with an equimolar RC1.1 and RC1.2 beta primer mix. TCRdb reprocessed the UMI-ligation and nested PCR reads with MiXCR, giving one entry per CDR3 protein. The table records approximately 50,000 distinct CDR3 sequences, around 10% of them present only once. The source of this sequence is a human donor. The specimen sequenced was PBMCs spiked with cells of the T cell clone KT2. The V call is TRBV20-1, the J call TRBJ2-3, with 10 positions matching TRBD2. The CDR3 protein is CSASIAGGITDTQYF. The CDR3 DNA reads as TGCAGTGCTAGTATAGCGGGAGGTATCACAGATACGCAGTATTTT.